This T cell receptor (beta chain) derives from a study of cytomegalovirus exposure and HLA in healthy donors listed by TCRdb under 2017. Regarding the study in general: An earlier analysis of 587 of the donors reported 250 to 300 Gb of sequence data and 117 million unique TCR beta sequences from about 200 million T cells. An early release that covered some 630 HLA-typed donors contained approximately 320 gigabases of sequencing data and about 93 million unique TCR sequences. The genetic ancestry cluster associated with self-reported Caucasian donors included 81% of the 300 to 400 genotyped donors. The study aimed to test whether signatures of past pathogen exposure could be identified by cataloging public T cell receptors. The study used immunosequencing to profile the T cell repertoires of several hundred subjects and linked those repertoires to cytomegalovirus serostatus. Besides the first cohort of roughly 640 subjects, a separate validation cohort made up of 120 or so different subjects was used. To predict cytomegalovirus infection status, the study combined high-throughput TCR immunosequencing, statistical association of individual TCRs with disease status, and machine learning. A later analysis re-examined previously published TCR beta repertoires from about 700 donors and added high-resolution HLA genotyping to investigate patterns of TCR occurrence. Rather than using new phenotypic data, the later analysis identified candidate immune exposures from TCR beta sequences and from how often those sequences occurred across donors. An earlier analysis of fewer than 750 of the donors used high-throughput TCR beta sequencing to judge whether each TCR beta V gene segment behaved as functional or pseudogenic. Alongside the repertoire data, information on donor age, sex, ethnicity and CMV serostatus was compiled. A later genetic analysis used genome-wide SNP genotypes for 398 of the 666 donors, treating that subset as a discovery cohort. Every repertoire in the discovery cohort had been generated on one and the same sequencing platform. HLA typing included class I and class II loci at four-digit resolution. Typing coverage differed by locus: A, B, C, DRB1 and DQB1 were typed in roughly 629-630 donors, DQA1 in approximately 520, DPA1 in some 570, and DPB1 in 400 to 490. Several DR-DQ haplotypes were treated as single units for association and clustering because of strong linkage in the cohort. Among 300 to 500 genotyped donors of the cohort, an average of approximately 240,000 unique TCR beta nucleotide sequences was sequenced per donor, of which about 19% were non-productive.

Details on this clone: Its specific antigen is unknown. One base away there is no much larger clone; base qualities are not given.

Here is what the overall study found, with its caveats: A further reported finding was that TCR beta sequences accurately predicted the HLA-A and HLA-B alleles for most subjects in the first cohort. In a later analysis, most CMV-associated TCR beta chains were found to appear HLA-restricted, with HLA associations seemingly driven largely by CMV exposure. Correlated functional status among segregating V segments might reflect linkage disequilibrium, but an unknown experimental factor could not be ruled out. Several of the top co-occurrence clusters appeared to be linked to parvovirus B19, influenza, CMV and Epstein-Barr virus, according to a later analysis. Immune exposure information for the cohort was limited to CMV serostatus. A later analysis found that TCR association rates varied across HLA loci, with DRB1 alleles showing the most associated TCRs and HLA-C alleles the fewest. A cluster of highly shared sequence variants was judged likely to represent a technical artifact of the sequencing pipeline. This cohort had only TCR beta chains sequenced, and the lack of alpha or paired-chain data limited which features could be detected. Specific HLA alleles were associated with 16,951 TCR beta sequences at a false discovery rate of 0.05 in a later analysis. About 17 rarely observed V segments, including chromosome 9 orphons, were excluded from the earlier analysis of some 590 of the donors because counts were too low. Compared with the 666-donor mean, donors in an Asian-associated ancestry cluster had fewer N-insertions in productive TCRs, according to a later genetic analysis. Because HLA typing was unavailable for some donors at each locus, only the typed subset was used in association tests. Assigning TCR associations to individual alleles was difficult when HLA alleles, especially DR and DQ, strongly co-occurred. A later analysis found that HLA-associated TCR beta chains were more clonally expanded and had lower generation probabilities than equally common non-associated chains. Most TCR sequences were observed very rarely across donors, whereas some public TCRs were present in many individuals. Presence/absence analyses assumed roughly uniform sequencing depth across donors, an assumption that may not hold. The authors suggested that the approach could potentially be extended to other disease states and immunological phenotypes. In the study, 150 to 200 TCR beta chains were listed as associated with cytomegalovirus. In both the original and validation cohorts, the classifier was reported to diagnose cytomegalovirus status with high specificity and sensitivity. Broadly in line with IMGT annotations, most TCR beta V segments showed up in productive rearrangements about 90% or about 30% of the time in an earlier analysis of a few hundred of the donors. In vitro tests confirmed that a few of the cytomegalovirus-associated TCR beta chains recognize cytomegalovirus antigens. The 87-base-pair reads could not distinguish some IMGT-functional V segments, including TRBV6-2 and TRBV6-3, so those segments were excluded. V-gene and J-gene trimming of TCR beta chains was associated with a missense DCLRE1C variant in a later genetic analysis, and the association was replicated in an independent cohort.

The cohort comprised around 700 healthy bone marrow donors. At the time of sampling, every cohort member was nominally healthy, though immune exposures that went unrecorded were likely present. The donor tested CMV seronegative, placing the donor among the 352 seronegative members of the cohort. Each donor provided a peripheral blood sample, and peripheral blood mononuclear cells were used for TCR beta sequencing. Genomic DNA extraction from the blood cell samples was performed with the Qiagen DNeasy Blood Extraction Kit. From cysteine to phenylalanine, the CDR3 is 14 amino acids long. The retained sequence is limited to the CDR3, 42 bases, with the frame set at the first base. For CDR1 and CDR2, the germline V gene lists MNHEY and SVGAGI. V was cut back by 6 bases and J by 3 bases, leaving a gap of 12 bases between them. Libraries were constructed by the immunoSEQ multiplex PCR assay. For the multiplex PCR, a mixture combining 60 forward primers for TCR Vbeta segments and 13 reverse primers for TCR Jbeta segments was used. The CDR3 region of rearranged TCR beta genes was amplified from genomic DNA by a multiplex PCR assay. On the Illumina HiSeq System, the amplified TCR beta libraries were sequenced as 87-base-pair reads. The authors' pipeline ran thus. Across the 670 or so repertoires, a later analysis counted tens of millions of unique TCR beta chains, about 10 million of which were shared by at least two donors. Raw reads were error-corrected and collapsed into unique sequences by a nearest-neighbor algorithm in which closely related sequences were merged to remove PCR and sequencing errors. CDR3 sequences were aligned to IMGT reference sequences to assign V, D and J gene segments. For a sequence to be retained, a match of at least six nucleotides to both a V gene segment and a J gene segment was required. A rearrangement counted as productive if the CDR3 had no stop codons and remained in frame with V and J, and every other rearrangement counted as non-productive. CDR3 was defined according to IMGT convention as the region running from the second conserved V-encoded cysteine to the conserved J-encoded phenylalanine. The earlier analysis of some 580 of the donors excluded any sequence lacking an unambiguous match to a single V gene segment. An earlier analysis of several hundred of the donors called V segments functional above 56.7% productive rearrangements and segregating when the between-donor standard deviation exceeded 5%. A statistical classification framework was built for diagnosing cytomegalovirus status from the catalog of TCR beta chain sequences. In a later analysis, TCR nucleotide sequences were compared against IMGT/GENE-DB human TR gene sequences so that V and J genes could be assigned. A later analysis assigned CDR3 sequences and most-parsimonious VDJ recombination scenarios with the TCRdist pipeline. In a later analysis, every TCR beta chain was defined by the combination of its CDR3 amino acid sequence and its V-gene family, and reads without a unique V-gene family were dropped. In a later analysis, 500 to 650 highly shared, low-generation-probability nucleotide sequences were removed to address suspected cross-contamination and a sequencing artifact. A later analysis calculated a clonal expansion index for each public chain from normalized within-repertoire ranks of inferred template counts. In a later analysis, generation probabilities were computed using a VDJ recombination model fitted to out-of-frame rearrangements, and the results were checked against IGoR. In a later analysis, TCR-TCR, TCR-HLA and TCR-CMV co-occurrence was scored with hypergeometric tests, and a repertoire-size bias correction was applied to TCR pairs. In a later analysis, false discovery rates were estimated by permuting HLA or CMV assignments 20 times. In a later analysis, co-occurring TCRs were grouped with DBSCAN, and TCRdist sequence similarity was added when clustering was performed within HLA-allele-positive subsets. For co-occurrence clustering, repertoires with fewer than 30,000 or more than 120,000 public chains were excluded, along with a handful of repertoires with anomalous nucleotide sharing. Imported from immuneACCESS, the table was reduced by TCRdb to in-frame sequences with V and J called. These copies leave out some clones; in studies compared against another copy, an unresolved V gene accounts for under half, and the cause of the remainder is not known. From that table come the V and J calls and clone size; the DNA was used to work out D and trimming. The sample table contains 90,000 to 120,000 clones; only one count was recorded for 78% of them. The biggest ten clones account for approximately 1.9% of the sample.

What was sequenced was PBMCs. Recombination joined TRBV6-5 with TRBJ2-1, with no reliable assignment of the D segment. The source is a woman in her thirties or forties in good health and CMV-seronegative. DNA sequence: TGTGCCAGCAGCAAGCTCTATCTCTACAATGAGCAGTTCTTC. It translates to CASSKLYLYNEQFF.